This TCR beta chain was recorded in a study of blood T cells in healthy people across ages. Germline V gene sequence: CDR1 MGHRA, CDR2 YSYEKL. There are 15 residues in the CDR3. This clonotype came up a few times. Alongside a J-beta primer mix, a sample-barcoded 5' primer served in a second PCR lasting 7 to 11 cycles. TCRdb redid the calling of the 5' RACE reads with MiXCR, one entry per CDR3 protein. The repertoire holds fewer than 600,000 distinct CDR3 sequences, with over 25% as singletons. All donors came from Russia, were Caucasian and healthy, and spanned ages roughly 6 to 100. A further study also used this sample, focusing on T cells of mothers and their children. That paper notes: Similar thymic selection effects on TCR recombination output appear in pairs, both related and unrelated. Biologically related mothers and children overlapped slightly more than unrelated pairs, a non-significant difference.

The sequencing input was blood. The chain has TRBV4-1 and TRBJ2-5; TRBD2 aligns across 10 bases. The DNA end favors TRBJ2-7, so the J call may be wrong. The receptor's source is a boy between 2 and 10 years old in good health. CDR3 region: CASSRTGTSDYEQYF. In DNA form, the CDR3 reads TGCGCCAGCAGTCGGACCGGGACTAGCGACTACGAGCAGTACTTC.